This TCR beta chain was retrieved from a study of blood T cells in healthy people across ages. Together with a sample-barcoded 5' primer, a J-beta primer mix was included in a second PCR lasting about 6 to 11 cycles. TCRdb recomputed calls from the 5' RACE reads with MiXCR, one row per CDR3 protein. The profile covers roughly 1,000,000 distinct CDR3 sequences, with 20% to 25% appearing a single time and 0.65% to 0.75% taken by the ten largest. CDR3 size: 15 residues. Germline values: CDR1 SGHRS, CDR2 YFSETQ. V lost 2 bases and J 5 bases, leaving 16 bases between the germline ends. This same sample was also part of a study on T cells of mothers and their children.

The sample was blood. This clonotype was sampled from a girl aged 2 to 9 in good health. The V gene is TRBV5-1, the J gene TRBJ2-5; D not resolved. The CDR3 here is CASSLAQSPTETQYF. CDR3 sequence (DNA): TGCGCCAGCAGCTTAGCACAGAGCCCCACCGAGACCCAGTACTTC.